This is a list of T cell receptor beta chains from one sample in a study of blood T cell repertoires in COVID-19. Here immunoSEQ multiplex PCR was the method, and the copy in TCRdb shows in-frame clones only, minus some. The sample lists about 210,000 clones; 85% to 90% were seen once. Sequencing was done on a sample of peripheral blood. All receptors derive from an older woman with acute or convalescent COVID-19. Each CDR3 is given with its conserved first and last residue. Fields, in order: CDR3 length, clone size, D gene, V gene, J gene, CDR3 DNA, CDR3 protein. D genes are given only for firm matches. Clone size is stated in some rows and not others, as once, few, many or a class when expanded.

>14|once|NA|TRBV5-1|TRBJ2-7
TGCGCCAGCAGCTTGATCAGGGGTGGGTACGAGCAGTACTTC
CASSLIRGGYEQYF
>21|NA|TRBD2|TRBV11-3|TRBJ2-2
TGTGCCAGCAGCTTAGAGACCGGACTAGCGGGGGGCGCAATGGACACCGGGGAGCTGTTTTTT
CASSLETGLAGGAMDTGELFF
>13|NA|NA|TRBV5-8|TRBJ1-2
TGTGCCAGCAGCTTGACAGGGCTTTTTGGCTACACCTTC
CASSLTGLFGYTF
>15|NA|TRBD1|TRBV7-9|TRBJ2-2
TGTGCCAGCAGCCCGAAGGACAGGGACACCGGGGAGCTGTTTTTT
CASSPKDRDTGELFF
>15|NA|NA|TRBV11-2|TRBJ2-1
TGTGCCAGCAGCGCCTCCCTAGCGTTTAACAATGAGCAGTTCTTC
CASSASLAFNNEQFF
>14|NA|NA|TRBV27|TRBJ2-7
TGTGCCAGCAGTAGCGGGGACAGGTCCTACGAGCAGTACTTC
CASSSGDRSYEQYF
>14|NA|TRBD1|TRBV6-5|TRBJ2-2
TGTGCCAGCACCGGGACAGGGACGACCGGGGAGCTGTTTTTT
CASTGTGTTGELFF
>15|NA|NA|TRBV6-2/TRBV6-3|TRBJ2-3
TGTGCCAGCAGTTTACAGGGTCCACTGACAGATACGCAGTATTTT
CASSLQGPLTDTQYF
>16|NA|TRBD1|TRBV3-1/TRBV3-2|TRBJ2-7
TGTGCCAGCAGCCGAAGGGGGCGACAGGGGGGATACGAGCAGTACTTC
CASSRRGRQGGYEQYF
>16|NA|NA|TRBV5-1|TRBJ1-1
TGCGCCACCTCCCGCCTAGGGGGGGGTGGTGGCACTGAAGCTTTCTTT
CATSRLGGGGGTEAFF
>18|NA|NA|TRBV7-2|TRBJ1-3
TGTGCCAGCAGCTTATTCCCTTCGACGGGACTCTCTGGAAACACCATATATTTT
CASSLFPSTGLSGNTIYF
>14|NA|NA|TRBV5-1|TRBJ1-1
TGCGCCAGCAGCTTGGCCCCCATCGGCACTGAAGCTTTCTTT
CASSLAPIGTEAFF
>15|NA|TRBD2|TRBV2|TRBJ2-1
TGTGCCAGCTTCAGCGGGAGGAGGTCCTACAATGAGCAGTTCTTC
CASFSGRRSYNEQFF
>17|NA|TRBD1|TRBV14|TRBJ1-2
TGTGCCAGCAGCCAGGAGATGGGGACAGAACGGATCTCTGGCTACACCTTC
CASSQEMGTERISGYTF
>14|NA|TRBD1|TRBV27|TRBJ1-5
TGTGCCAGCAGATTACAGGGGGAAGGTCAGCCCCAGCATTTT
CASRLQGEGQPQHF
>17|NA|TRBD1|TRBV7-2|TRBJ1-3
TGTGCCAGCAGCTTAGGGGGACAGGGGCGGACTGGAAACACCATATATTTT
CASSLGGQGRTGNTIYF
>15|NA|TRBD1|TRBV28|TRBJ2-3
TGTGCCAGCAGTCCTCACAGGGGGGCAGCAGATACGCAGTATTTT
CASSPHRGAADTQYF
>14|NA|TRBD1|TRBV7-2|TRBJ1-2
TGTGCCAGCAGCCCGGACAGGGGATGGGGAGGCTACACCTTC
CASSPDRGWGGYTF
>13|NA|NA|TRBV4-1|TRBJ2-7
TGCGCCAGCAGCCAAGTCCCGCGGTACGAGCAGTACTTC
CASSQVPRYEQYF
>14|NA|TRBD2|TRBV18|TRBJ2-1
TGTGCCAGCTCACCATTAGCGGGAGAGGGTGAGCAGTTCTTC
CASSPLAGEGEQFF
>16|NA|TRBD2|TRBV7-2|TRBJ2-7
TGTGCCAGCAGCTATGGGACTAGCAGGGACTCCTACGAGCAGTACTTC
CASSYGTSRDSYEQYF
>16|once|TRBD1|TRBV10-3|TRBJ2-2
TGTGCCTGCACAGGGGGCGAGCGGGAATACACCGGGGAGCTGTTTTTT
CACTGGEREYTGELFF
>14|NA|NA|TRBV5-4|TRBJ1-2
TGTAATTGGGGCAGCAATCGAGGAGGGGATGGCTACACCTTC
CNWGSNRGGDGYTF
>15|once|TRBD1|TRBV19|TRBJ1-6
TGTGCCAGTAGTATAGCGACAGGGGGGGGATCACCCCTCCACTTT
CASSIATGGGSPLHF
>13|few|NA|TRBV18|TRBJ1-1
TGTGCCAGCTCGGCAAAGATTGACACTGAAGCTTTCTTT
CASSAKIDTEAFF
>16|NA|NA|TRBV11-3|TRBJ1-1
TGTGCCAGCAGCTTAGAAGGGCCAACAGGGCTCACTGAAGCTTTCTTT
CASSLEGPTGLTEAFF
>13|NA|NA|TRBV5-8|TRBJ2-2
TGTGCCAGCACCTATTCGAACACCGGGGAGCTGTTTTTT
CASTYSNTGELFF
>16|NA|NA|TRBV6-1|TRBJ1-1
TGTGCCAGCAGTGAACGGCCTACAGGGCGGAACACTGAAGCTTTCTTT
CASSERPTGRNTEAFF
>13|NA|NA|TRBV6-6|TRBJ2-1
TGTGCCAGCAGTTACATTGTCCGGGGTGAGCAGTTCTTC
CASSYIVRGEQFF
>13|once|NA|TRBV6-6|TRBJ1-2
TGTGCCAGCAGTATCAGGGGTACTAGAGGCTACACCTTC
CASSIRGTRGYTF
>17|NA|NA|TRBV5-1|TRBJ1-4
TGCGCCAGCAGCTTGAGTCCTTCCTCCGGGGCTAATGAAAAACTGTTTTTT
CASSLSPSSGANEKLFF
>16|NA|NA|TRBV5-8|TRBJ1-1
TGTGCCAGCAGATCCTCCTCCTGGAGGATGAACACTGAAGCTTTCTTT
CASRSSSWRMNTEAFF
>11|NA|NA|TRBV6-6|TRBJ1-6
TGTGCCAGCAGTCTACAGCAGGCCCTCCACTTT
CASSLQQALHF
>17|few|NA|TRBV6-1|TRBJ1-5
TGTGCCAGCAGTGTATTCTTACAGGCGGTTAGCAATCAGCCCCAGCATTTT
CASSVFLQAVSNQPQHF
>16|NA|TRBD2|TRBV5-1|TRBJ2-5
TGCGCCAGCAGCCCTCAAGGAACTAGCGGGACAGAGACCCAGTACTTC
CASSPQGTSGTETQYF
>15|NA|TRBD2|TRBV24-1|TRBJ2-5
TGTGCCACCAGTGATCTTAGCGGGAAGGCGGAGACCCAGTACTTC
CATSDLSGKAETQYF
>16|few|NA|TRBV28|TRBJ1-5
TGTGCCAGCAGTTCGGGGGGAGATCCTAGCAATCAGCCCCAGCATTTT
CASSSGGDPSNQPQHF
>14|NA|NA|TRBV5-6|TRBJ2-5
TGTGCCAGCAGCTTGTGGAGGACTAAAGAGACCCAGTACTTC
CASSLWRTKETQYF
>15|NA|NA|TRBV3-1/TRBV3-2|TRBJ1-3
TGTGCCAGCAGCCAAGAAGGGGGATCTGGAAACACCATATATTTT
CASSQEGGSGNTIYF
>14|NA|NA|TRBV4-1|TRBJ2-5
TGCGCCAGCAGCCAAGATGGAGGGCGAGAGACCCAGTACTTC
CASSQDGGRETQYF
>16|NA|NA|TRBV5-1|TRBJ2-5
TGCGCCAGCAGCTTGGCCCTGGGCTCCGTTGCGGAGACCCAGTACTTC
CASSLALGSVAETQYF
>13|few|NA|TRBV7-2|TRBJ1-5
TGTGCCAGCAGCTCCCAGGGTGGTCAGCCCCAGCATTTT
CASSSQGGQPQHF
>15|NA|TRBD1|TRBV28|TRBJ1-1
TGTGCCAGCAGACAGTACAGGGGGGGGAACACTGAAGCTTTCTTT
CASRQYRGGNTEAFF
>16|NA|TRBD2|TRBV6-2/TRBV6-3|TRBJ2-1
TGTGCCAGCAGTTACTCAGCGGGAGGGCCCTACAATGAGCAGTTCTTC
CASSYSAGGPYNEQFF
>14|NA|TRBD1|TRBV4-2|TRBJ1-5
TGTGCCAGCAGCCCAGAGACAGGGAATCAGCCCCAGCATTTT
CASSPETGNQPQHF
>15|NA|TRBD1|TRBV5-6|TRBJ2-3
TGTGCCAGCAGCACGCGAGGGGGCCGCACAGATACGCAGTATTTT
CASSTRGGRTDTQYF
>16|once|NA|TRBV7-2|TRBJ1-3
TGTGCCAGCAGCTTAGGCCAAGCTGGCTCTGGAAACACCATATATTTT
CASSLGQAGSGNTIYF
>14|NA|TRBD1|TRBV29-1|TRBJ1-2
TGCAGCGTTCCTCGACAGGGCACCGATAAGGGCTACACCTTC
CSVPRQGTDKGYTF
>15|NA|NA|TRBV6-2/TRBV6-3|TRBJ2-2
TGTGCCAGCAGCGTGGTCCAGGGGGGCACCGGGGAGCTGTTTTTT
CASSVVQGGTGELFF
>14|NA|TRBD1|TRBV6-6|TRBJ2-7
TGTGCCAGCAGTTACGGACAGGGGGCCTACGAGCAGTACTTC
CASSYGQGAYEQYF
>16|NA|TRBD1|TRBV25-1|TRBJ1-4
TGTGCCAGCAGTGAGCCCGGGACAGGTGGCTCGGAAAAACTGTTTTTT
CASSEPGTGGSEKLFF
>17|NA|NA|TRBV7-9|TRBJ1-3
TGTGCCAGCAGCCCCCGCCCGGGGTCTTCCTCTGGAAACACCATATATTTT
CASSPRPGSSSGNTIYF
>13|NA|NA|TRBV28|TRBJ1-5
TGTGCCAGCAGTTTACCCTCGGGGCAGCCCCAGCATTTT
CASSLPSGQPQHF
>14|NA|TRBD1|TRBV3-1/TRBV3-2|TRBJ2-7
TGTGCCAGCAGCCATTGGGACAGGGCCTACGAGCAGTACTTC
CASSHWDRAYEQYF
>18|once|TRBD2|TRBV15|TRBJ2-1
TGTGCCACCAGCAGTCACGGGACTAGCGGGGGCTTGGGCAATGAGCAGTTCTTC
CATSSHGTSGGLGNEQFF
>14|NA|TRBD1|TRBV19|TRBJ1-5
TGTGCCAGTAGTACAGGGGGTGCCTATCAGCCCCAGCATTTT
CASSTGGAYQPQHF
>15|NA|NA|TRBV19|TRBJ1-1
NA
CASSIRARVNTEAFF
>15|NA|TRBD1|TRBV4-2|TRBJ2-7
TGTGCCAGCAGCCACCCTCGGACAGGGGACTACGAGCAGTACTTC
CASSHPRTGDYEQYF
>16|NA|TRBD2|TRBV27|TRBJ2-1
TGTGCCAGCACCCCTAGGGCTAGCGGCAGTTACAATGAGCAGTTCTTC
CASTPRASGSYNEQFF
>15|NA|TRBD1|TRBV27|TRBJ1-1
TGTGCCAGCAGTAGGGGACAGGGGAGGAACACTGAAGCTTTCTTT
CASSRGQGRNTEAFF